This T cell receptor beta chain was documented in a study of blood T cell repertoires in COVID-19. Under the authors' procedure: Reference gene primer amplification yielded estimated nucleated cell counts. Produced via immunoSEQ multiplex PCR; TCRdb's table is partial and in-frame only. That table is the source of V, J and clone size, and D and trimming were worked out from the DNA. In the table there are about 43,000 clones, 87% of which are singletons. This clone was found once. The specimen sequenced was peripheral blood. The receptor comes from a human donor in a cohort sampled during active COVID-19.

The CDR3 DNA follows: TGCGCCAGCAGTTATGGGCAGTCGAACACCGGGGAGCTGTTTTTT. Its protein is CASSYGQSNTGELFF. J is TRBJ2-2 and V is TRBV5-1; the D is unclear. Between the trimmed V and J ends, which lost 5 bases and 0 bases, there was a span of 11 bases. The CDR3 is 15 residues long. Germline V gene sequence: CDR1 SGHRS, CDR2 YFSETQ.